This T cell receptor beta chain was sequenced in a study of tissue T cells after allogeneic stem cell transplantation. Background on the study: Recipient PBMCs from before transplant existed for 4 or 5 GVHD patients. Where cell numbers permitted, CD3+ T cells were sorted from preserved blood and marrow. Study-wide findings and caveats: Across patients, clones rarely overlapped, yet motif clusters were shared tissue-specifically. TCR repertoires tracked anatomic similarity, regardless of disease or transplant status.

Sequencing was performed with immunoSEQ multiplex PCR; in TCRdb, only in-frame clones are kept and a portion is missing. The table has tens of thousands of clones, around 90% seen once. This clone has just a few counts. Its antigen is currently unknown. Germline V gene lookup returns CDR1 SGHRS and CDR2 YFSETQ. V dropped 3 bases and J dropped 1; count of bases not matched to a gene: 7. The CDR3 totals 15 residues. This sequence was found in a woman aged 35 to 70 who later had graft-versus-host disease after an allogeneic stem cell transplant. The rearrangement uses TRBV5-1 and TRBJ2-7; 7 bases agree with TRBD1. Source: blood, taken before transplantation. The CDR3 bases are TGCGCCAGCAGCTCCAGGGGGAGTACTTCCTACGAGCAGTACTTC. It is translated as CASSSRGSTSYEQYF.